This T cell receptor beta chain is from a study of T cells expressing NK-cell markers. Regarding this clonotype: Its cognate antigen is unknown.

Whole-study results and caveats: Dominant NKG2C+ clonotypes were found to form roughly 1.0-7.0% of CD8+ T cells in five to seven donors.

The CDR3 has 15 amino acids. Germline V gives CDR1 MDHEN, CDR2 SYDVKM. Generation of TCR beta cDNA was performed by 5'RACE template switching incorporating UMIs. TCRdb reprocessed the 5' RACE reads and stores each CDR3 protein as one record, lacking DNA. The sample table sets out a few hundred thousand distinct CDR3 sequences. The clonotype originates from a man aged 18 to 69 in good health. The chain is built from TRBV28 and TRBJ1-1; there is no DNA to check the TCRdb D call of TRBD1. Sequenced: blood T cells: a sorted CD56 or NKG2C T cell subset, CD4+ or CD8+ T cells, or bulk PBMC T cells (not recorded which). This CDR3 is CASSSPRQGEAEAFF.